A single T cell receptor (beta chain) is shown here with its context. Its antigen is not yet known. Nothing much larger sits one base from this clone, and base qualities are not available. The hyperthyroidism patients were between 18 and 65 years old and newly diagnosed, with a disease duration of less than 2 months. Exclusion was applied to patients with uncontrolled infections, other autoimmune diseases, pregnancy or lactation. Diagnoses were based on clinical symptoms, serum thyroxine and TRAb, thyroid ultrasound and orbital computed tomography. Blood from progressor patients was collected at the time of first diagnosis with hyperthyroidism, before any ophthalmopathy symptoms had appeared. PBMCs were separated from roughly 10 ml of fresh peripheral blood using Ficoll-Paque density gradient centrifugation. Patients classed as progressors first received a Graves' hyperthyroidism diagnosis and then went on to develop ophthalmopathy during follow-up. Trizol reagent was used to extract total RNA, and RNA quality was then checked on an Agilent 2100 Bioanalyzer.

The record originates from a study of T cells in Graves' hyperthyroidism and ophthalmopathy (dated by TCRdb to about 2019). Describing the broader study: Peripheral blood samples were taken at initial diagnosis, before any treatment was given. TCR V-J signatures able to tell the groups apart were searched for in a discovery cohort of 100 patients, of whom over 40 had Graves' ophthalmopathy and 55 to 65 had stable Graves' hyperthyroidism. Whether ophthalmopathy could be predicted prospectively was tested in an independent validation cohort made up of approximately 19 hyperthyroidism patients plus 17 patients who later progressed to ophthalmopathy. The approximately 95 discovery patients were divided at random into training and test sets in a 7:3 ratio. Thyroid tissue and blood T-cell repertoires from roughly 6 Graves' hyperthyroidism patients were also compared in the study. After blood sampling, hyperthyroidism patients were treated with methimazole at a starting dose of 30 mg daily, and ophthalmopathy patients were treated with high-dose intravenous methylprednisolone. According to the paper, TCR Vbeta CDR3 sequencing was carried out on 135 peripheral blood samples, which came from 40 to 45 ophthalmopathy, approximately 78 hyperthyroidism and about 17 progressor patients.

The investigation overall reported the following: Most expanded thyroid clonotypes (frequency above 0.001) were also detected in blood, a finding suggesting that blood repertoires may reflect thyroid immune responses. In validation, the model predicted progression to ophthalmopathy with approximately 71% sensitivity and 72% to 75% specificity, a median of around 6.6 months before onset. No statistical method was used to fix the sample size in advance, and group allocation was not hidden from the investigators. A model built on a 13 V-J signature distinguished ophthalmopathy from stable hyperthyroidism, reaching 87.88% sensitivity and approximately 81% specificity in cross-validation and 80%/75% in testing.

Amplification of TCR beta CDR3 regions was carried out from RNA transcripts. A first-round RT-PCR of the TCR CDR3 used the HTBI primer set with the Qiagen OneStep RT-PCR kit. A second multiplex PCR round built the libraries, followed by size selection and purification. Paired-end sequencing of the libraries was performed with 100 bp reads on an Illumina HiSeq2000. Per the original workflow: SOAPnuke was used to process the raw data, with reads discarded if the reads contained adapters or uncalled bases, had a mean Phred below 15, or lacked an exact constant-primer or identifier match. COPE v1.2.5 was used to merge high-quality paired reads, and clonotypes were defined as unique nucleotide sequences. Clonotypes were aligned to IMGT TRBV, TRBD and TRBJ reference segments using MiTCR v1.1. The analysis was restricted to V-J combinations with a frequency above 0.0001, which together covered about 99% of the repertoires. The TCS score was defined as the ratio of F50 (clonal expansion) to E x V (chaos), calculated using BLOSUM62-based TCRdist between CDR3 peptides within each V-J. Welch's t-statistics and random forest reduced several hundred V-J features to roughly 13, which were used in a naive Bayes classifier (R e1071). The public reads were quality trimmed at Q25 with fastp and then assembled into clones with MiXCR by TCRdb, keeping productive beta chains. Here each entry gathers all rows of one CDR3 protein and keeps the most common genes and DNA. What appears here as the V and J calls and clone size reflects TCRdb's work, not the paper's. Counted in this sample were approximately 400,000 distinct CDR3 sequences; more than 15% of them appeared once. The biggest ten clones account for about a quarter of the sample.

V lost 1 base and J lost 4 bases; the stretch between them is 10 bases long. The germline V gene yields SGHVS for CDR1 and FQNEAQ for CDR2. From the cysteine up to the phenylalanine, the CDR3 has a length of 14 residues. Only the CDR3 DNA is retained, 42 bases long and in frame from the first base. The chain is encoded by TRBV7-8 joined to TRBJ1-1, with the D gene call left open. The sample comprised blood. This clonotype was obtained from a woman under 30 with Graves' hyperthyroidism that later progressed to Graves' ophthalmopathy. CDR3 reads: CASSLDPGSTEAFF. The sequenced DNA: TGTGCCAGCAGCTTAGATCCGGGCAGCACTGAAGCTTTCTTT.